This record covers a single T cell receptor beta chain. Its target is not known. The data were taken from a study of T cell responses to AZD1222 COVID-19 vaccine. Study observations and caveats: Repertoires were sampled only after the peak T cell response. Two AZD1222 doses significantly raised spike-specific TCR breadth and depth over controls. Vaccine-related CD4 TCRs covered spike, predominating at 160-218 and 743-854.

V gave up 7 bases and J gave up 2 bases, with 19 bases separating them. The CDR3 consists of 15 residues. CDR1 is SQVTM, CDR2 ANQGSEA, per germline. Repertoires were generated with immunoSEQ multiplex PCR, while TCRdb's copy carries only in-frame clones and drops some. The sample lists about 120,000 clones; approximately 80% were seen once. This TCR was recovered from an adult who received the AZD1222 COVID-19 vaccine. The sample here was peripheral blood, taken 28 days after the second AZD1222 dose. V gene TRBV29-1 combines with J gene TRBJ2-3; maybe TRBD2 (6 bases). The CDR3 here is CSAFGPGGATDTQYF. The CDR3 coding sequence is TGCAGCGCCTTCGGACCCGGAGGGGCCACAGATACGCAGTATTTT.